This record concerns one TCR beta chain sequence. This sample was included in a study of blood T cell repertoires in COVID-19. Across the whole study: From T cells, B-cell-depleted T cells, or PBMCs came the material, which was cDNA or gDNA.

Sequencing used immunoSEQ multiplex PCR; TCRdb keeps in-frame clones, though not all of them. The sample contains about 81,000 clones, about 91% of which appear only once. V was cut by 1 base and J by 0 bases, with 10 bases left in between. Germline V gene sequence: CDR1 GTSNPN, CDR2 SVGIG (reference sequence). The CDR3 is 15 residues long. What was sequenced was peripheral blood. This sequence was found in a man in his 70s with active or convalescent COVID-19. The chain is built from TRBV30 and TRBJ1-5; no clear D gene. The chain's CDR3 is CAWSAVRNSNQPQHF. The DNA of the CDR3 is TGTGCCTGGAGTGCGGTGAGAAATAGCAATCAGCCCCAGCATTTT.